This T cell receptor (beta chain) came from a study of long-term antiretroviral therapy in people with HIV. Researchers ran immunoSEQ v3.0 at survey level. Using immunoSEQ multiplex PCR, the repertoire was profiled, and TCRdb retains in-frame clones only, with some absent. The sample has 30,000 or so clones; 70% to 90% are singletons. Trimming took 5 bases from V and 4 from J; bases not matched to a gene: 11. CDR3 length equals 16 residues. CDR1 and CDR2 (germline): LGHNA, YNFKEQ. Concerning this clone: Its antigen is not identified.

General study points: Repertoire dominance by clones expanded before ART was seen at all time points. After ART, diversity increased yet remained lower than transplant donor controls.

Sequencing was performed on unsorted PBMCs, taken 0.8 years before starting antiretroviral therapy. The chain has TRBV4-2 and TRBJ2-1; 7 nucleotides line up with TRBD2. This clonotype was obtained from a man younger than 35 with HIV. CDR3 protein: CASSSPPGGGYNEQFF. The CDR3 DNA sequence: TGTGCCAGCAGCTCCCCCCCTGGCGGGGGTTACAATGAGCAGTTCTTC.